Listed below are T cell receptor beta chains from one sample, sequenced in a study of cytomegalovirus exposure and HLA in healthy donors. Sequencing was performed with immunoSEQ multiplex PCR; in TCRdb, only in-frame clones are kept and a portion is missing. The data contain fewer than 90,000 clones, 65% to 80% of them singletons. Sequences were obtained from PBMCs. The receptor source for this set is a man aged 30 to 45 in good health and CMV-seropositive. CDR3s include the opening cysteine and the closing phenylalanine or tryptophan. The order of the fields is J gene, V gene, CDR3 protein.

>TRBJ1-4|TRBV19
CASSQQVTNEKLFF
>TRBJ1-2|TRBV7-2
CASSLPNRDYGYTF
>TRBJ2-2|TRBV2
CASNTADRARNTGELFF
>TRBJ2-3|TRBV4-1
CSSSQDWQLSVEDTQYF
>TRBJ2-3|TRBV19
CASSRGQGVTDTQYF
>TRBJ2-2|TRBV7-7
CASSLFGSTGELFF
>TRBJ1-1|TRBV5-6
CASSSPGQGMNTEAFF
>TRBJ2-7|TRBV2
CASSEGLRRLYEQYF
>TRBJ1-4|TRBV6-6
CASSYSAGKLFF
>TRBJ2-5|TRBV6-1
CASSEGQGDGEETQYF
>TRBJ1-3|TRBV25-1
CASSGADTIYF
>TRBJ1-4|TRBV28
CASSLDNRGGDLRLFF
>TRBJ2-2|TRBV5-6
CASSLRGGILNTGELFF
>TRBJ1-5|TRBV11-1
CASSYTVDQPQHF
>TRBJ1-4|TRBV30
CAWSALDRDDEKLFF
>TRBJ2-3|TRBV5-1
CASSLTLAGASTDTQYF
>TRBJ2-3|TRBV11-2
CASSGVAGTQYF
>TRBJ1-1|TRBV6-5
CASSSPNRATEAFF
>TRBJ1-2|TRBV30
CAGDSRGGYTF
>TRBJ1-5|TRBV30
CAWSGPSGQLNQPQHF
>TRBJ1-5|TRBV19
CASSPGQSRNQPQHF
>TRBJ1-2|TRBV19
CASRQGHYYGYTF
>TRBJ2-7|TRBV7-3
CASSLRGTPGEQYF
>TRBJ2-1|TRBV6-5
CASSYKRGVYNEQFF
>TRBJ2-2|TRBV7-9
CASSFGDRGTGELFF
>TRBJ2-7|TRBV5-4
CASSPPGLKYEQYF
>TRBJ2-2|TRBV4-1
CASIGDTGELFF
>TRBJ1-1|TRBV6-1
CASSGQGARAEAFF
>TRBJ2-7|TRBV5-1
CASSLKVQDEQYF
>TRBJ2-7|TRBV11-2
CASKLSTSASYEQYF
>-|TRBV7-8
CASSFASYEQYF
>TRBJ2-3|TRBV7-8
CASSAWTGENTDTQYF
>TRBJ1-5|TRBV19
CASSTGTGFNQPQHF
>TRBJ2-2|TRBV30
CAWTGGSGELFF
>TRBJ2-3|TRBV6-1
CASSVTRYTDTQYF
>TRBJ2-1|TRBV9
CASSVGTSGGDEQFF
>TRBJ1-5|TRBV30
CAWSALGRGQPQHF
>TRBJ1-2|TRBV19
CASSMFGTGGRGYTF
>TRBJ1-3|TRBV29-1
CSVVFRVSGSGNTIYF
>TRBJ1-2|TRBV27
CASRSTGGPNYGYTF
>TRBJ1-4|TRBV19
CASTGGGDANEKLFF
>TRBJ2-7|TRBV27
CASSLSRGAYEQYF
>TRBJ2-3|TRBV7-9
CSSSSPERGPRGTDTQYF
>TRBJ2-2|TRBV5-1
CASSLGTGANTGELFF
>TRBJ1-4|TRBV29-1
CSVRTGGLEKLFF
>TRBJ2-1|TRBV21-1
CASRGRETYNEQFF
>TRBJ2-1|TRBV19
CASRGAGGNEQFF